The clone carrying this T cell receptor (beta chain) was counted only a few times. Its antigen is undetermined. The sample comes from a study of human T cells and chemical hapten exposure. As for the study in general: During the roughly 25-week study period, patients had diphenylcyclopropenone applied to the scalp every week.

Germline assignment: CDR1 MNHNS and CDR2 SASEGT. The CDR3 spans 14 residues. Germline trimming cut 5 bases from V and 10 bases from J; bases unmatched to any gene: 12. Regarding the study as a whole: All donors were alopecia patients, so their immunity may differ from that of healthy people. Sensitization with DPC brought no change to TCRs above 1 in 1000 in frequency. Clustering by CDR3 similarity yielded significantly more large clusters from expanded TCRs than controls.

Specified time point: pre-sensitization, week 0. The sample's treatment: therapeutic diphenylcyclopropenone sensitization with weekly scalp DPC. TCRdb independently ran MiXCR on the RACE reads; one entry per CDR3 protein. The data contain 300,000 to 450,000 distinct CDR3 sequences, roughly 6% of them singletons. This chain joins TRBV6-1 and TRBJ1-2; 8 bases align to TRBD1. The source material was whole blood, sampled in connection with sensitization to the hapten diphenylcyclopropenone (DPC). The source is a woman between 18 and 29 years old with alopecia areata. Some clones in this sample may be carry-over from other donors' samples. Written as DNA, the CDR3 is TGTGCCAGCAGTTCTCCCGGGACAGGCTTCCACTACACCTTC. This codes for CASSSPGTGFHYTF.